The rows below give T cell receptor beta chains drawn from one sample of a study of T cell repertoires in cytomegalovirus infection. Their antigen targets remain unknown. TCRdb ran MiXCR on the reads and lists one entry per CDR3 protein. Here the sample spans 650,000 to 900,000 distinct CDR3 sequences, approximately 29% being singletons. Source: cultured CD8+ T cells from PBMCs, taken from culture after CMV antigen stimulation. The receptors come from a human donor in good health (CMV status not recorded). Some clones in this sample may be carry-over from other donors' samples. Each CDR3 is given with its conserved first and last residue.

j_call,v_call,cdr3_aa
TRBJ2-1,TRBV6-5,CASRVTQTLQGGTNNEQFF
TRBJ1-1,TRBV12-3/TRBV12-4,CANNSGPNTEAFF
TRBJ2-5,TRBV27,CASSLLGETQYF
TRBJ2-1,TRBV20-1,CSARGERGVHNEQFF
TRBJ2-7,TRBV7-6,CASSYVGQTYEQYF
TRBJ2-3,TRBV12-3/TRBV12-4,CASSLVVRVDRGLNTQYF
TRBJ1-2,TRBV7-9,CASTPSTFYGYTF
TRBJ2-5,TRBV6-1,CASSTPGTEARETQYF
TRBJ2-7,TRBV27,CASSFRTEQYF
TRBJ2-2,TRBV5-8,CASSWISGQNTGELFF
TRBJ2-7,TRBV6-5,CASSYIGAYEQYF
TRBJ1-2,TRBV7-9,CASSSESAAYGYTF
TRBJ2-5,TRBV7-9,CASSGLAGRETQYF
TRBJ2-2,TRBV27,CASATTPGGPTGELFF